This is a list of T cell receptor beta chains from one sample in a study of OX40 agonist ivuxolimab in advanced cancers. Sequencing was performed with immunoSEQ multiplex PCR; in TCRdb, only in-frame clones are kept and a portion is missing. This sample yields some 64,000 clones, of which more than 85% are seen a single time; 0.6% to 0.8% belongs to the top ten. Specimen: CD4+ or CD8+ T cells sorted from blood, collected in a trial of the OX40 agonist ivuxolimab. The receptors stem from an adult with an advanced solid tumor such as melanoma, head and neck, liver or kidney cancer. The CDR3 runs from the conserved cysteine through the conserved F or W. D genes are given only for firm matches. Part of the rows lack a size; the others show once, few, many or a class for expanded clones.

j_call: TRBJ1-3
clone_size: NA
v_call: TRBV18
d_call: TRBD1
cdr3_length: 15
cdr3_aa: CASSPGQGDGNTIYF
cdr3_nt: TGTGCCAGCTCACCAGGACAGGGAGATGGAAACACCATATATTTT

j_call: TRBJ2-2
clone_size: once
v_call: TRBV2
d_call: TRBD1
cdr3_length: 12
cdr3_aa: CASSTGVGELFF
cdr3_nt: TGTGCCAGCAGCACAGGGGTTGGGGAGCTGTTTTTT

j_call: TRBJ1-5
clone_size: NA
v_call: TRBV4-1
d_call: NA
cdr3_length: 18
cdr3_aa: CASSQEVSGFSDNQPQHF
cdr3_nt: TGCGCCAGCAGCCAAGAGGTGTCGGGTTTTAGTGACAATCAGCCCCAGCATTTT

j_call: TRBJ1-2
clone_size: once
v_call: TRBV18
d_call: NA
cdr3_length: 16
cdr3_aa: CASSPPFRETISGYTF
cdr3_nt: TGTGCCAGCTCACCACCTTTTCGCGAAACGATAAGTGGCTACACCTTC

j_call: TRBJ2-3
clone_size: NA
v_call: TRBV5-1
d_call: NA
cdr3_length: 16
cdr3_aa: CASSLIPDRRTDTQYF
cdr3_nt: TGCGCCAGCAGCTTGATCCCGGACAGAAGAACAGATACGCAGTATTTT

j_call: TRBJ2-1
clone_size: NA
v_call: TRBV30
d_call: NA
cdr3_length: 13
cdr3_aa: CAWSDGGFNEQFF
cdr3_nt: TGTGCCTGGAGTGACGGAGGGTTTAATGAGCAGTTCTTC

j_call: TRBJ2-7
clone_size: NA
v_call: TRBV5-1
d_call: TRBD1
cdr3_length: 15
cdr3_aa: CASSDRTGPSYEQYF
cdr3_nt: TGCGCCAGCAGCGATAGGACAGGCCCTTCCTACGAGCAGTACTTC

j_call: TRBJ2-7
clone_size: NA
v_call: TRBV19
d_call: TRBD1
cdr3_length: 15
cdr3_aa: CASSSGGTGGYEQYF
cdr3_nt: TGTGCCAGTAGTAGCGGGGGGACAGGGGGCTACGAGCAGTACTTC

j_call: TRBJ1-5
clone_size: NA
v_call: TRBV2
d_call: TRBD1
cdr3_length: 14
cdr3_aa: CASTDGDRDQPQHF
cdr3_nt: TGTGCCAGCACCGACGGGGACAGGGATCAGCCCCAGCATTTT

j_call: TRBJ2-1
clone_size: NA
v_call: TRBV7-3
d_call: TRBD2
cdr3_length: 15
cdr3_aa: CASSLSSGMENEQFF
cdr3_nt: TGTGCCAGCAGCTTATCTAGCGGGATGGAAAATGAGCAGTTCTTC

j_call: TRBJ2-3
clone_size: NA
v_call: TRBV7-2
d_call: NA
cdr3_length: 14
cdr3_aa: CASSFRGGGDTQYF
cdr3_nt: TGTGCCAGCAGCTTCCGAGGGGGTGGCGATACGCAGTATTTT

j_call: TRBJ1-4
clone_size: NA
v_call: TRBV18
d_call: TRBD1
cdr3_length: 16
cdr3_aa: CASSPGQGLSGEKLFF
cdr3_nt: TGTGCCAGCTCACCGGGACAGGGCCTATCGGGTGAAAAACTGTTTTTT

j_call: TRBJ1-1
clone_size: NA
v_call: TRBV5-1
d_call: NA
cdr3_length: 14
cdr3_aa: CASRQGSLNTEAFF
cdr3_nt: TGCGCCAGCAGACAGGGATCGTTGAACACTGAAGCTTTCTTT

j_call: TRBJ2-1
clone_size: few
v_call: TRBV10-1
d_call: NA
cdr3_length: 13
cdr3_aa: CASSEGGRDEQFF
cdr3_nt: TGCGCCAGCAGTGAAGGGGGTAGGGATGAGCAGTTCTTC

j_call: TRBJ1-5
clone_size: once
v_call: TRBV19
d_call: NA
cdr3_length: 13
cdr3_aa: CASSRGIHQPQHF
cdr3_nt: TGTGCCAGTAGCAGGGGCATCCATCAGCCCCAGCATTTT

j_call: TRBJ2-5
clone_size: NA
v_call: TRBV5-5
d_call: TRBD1
cdr3_length: 13
cdr3_aa: CASSLQGEETQYF
cdr3_nt: TGTGCCAGCAGCTTGCAGGGGGAAGAGACCCAGTACTTC

j_call: TRBJ1-1
clone_size: NA
v_call: TRBV6-6
d_call: NA
cdr3_length: 14
cdr3_aa: CASSSEPSITEAFF
cdr3_nt: TGTGCCAGCAGTTCGGAACCCTCGATTACTGAAGCTTTCTTT

j_call: TRBJ1-4
clone_size: NA
v_call: TRBV5-1
d_call: NA
cdr3_length: 15
cdr3_aa: CASSGQGTTNEKLFF
cdr3_nt: TGCGCCAGCAGCGGGCAGGGTACAACTAATGAAAAACTGTTTTTT

j_call: TRBJ1-1
clone_size: NA
v_call: TRBV6-1
d_call: NA
cdr3_length: 11
cdr3_aa: CASRTNTEAFF
cdr3_nt: TGTGCCAGCAGGACGAACACTGAAGCTTTCTTT

j_call: TRBJ2-5
clone_size: NA
v_call: TRBV7-2
d_call: NA
cdr3_length: 12
cdr3_aa: CASSFSGETQYF
cdr3_nt: TGTGCCAGCAGCTTCTCGGGAGAGACCCAGTACTTC

j_call: TRBJ1-2
clone_size: NA
v_call: TRBV11-3
d_call: NA
cdr3_length: 16
cdr3_aa: CASSLDGARSGDGYTF
cdr3_nt: TGTGCCAGCAGCTTAGATGGGGCCCGTTCAGGGGATGGCTACACCTTC

j_call: TRBJ1-2
clone_size: NA
v_call: TRBV25-1
d_call: NA
cdr3_length: 14
cdr3_aa: CASSASPRTRGYTF
cdr3_nt: TGTGCCAGCAGTGCCTCACCTCGGACAAGGGGCTACACCTTC

j_call: TRBJ2-3
clone_size: NA
v_call: TRBV10-3
d_call: NA
cdr3_length: 14
cdr3_aa: CAINSGISTDTQYF
cdr3_nt: TGTGCCATCAATTCAGGGATTAGCACAGATACGCAGTATTTT

j_call: TRBJ2-3
clone_size: NA
v_call: TRBV11-3
d_call: NA
cdr3_length: 14
cdr3_aa: CASSLGQAVDTQYF
cdr3_nt: TGTGCCAGCAGCTTAGGACAAGCTGTAGATACGCAGTATTTT

j_call: TRBJ2-1
clone_size: once
v_call: TRBV4-2
d_call: TRBD2
cdr3_length: 16
cdr3_aa: CASSPFSSGGYNEQFF
cdr3_nt: TGTGCCAGCAGCCCTTTTTCCAGCGGGGGCTACAATGAGCAGTTCTTC

j_call: TRBJ1-2
clone_size: NA
v_call: TRBV28
d_call: NA
cdr3_length: 12
cdr3_aa: CASTVVGYGYTF
cdr3_nt: TGTGCCAGCACCGTGGTGGGGTATGGCTACACCTTC

j_call: TRBJ1-2
clone_size: NA
v_call: TRBV6-1
d_call: NA
cdr3_length: 11
cdr3_aa: CASMGLRGYTF
cdr3_nt: TGTGCCAGCATGGGGTTGAGGGGCTACACCTTC

j_call: TRBJ1-1
clone_size: NA
v_call: TRBV6-1
d_call: TRBD1
cdr3_length: 17
cdr3_aa: CASSEWDRRVLNTEAFF
cdr3_nt: TGTGCCAGCAGTGAATGGGACAGAAGAGTATTGAACACTGAAGCTTTCTTT

j_call: TRBJ2-3
clone_size: NA
v_call: TRBV10-1
d_call: NA
cdr3_length: 14
cdr3_aa: CASSEGRATDTQYF
cdr3_nt: TGCGCCAGCAGTGAGGGAAGGGCAACAGATACGCAGTATTTT

j_call: TRBJ2-5
clone_size: NA
v_call: TRBV20-1
d_call: NA
cdr3_length: 11
cdr3_aa: CSASKQETQYF
cdr3_nt: TGCAGTGCTAGTAAACAAGAGACCCAGTACTTC

j_call: TRBJ1-1
clone_size: NA
v_call: TRBV10-3
d_call: NA
cdr3_length: 14
cdr3_aa: CAISGAGEETEAFF
cdr3_nt: TGTGCCATATCGGGGGCAGGGGAGGAGACTGAAGCTTTCTTT

j_call: TRBJ1-1
clone_size: NA
v_call: TRBV7-9
d_call: TRBD1
cdr3_length: 18
cdr3_aa: CASSILQGATWMNTEAFF
cdr3_nt: TGTGCCAGCAGCATTTTGCAGGGGGCCACATGGATGAACACTGAAGCTTTCTTT

j_call: TRBJ2-3
clone_size: NA
v_call: TRBV5-4
d_call: NA
cdr3_length: 13
cdr3_aa: CASSLGTGDTQYF
cdr3_nt: TGTGCCAGCAGCCTCGGCACTGGGGATACGCAGTATTTT

j_call: TRBJ1-6
clone_size: NA
v_call: TRBV9
d_call: NA
cdr3_length: 18
cdr3_aa: CASSVGFSEGSSNSPLHF
cdr3_nt: TGTGCCAGCAGCGTTGGATTTTCCGAGGGTTCAAGTAATTCACCCCTCCACTTT

j_call: TRBJ2-5
clone_size: once
v_call: TRBV5-6
d_call: TRBD1
cdr3_length: 16
cdr3_aa: CASSPGSGTGIGTQYF
cdr3_nt: TGTGCCAGCAGCCCCGGCTCCGGGACAGGGATAGGGACCCAGTACTTC

j_call: TRBJ1-6
clone_size: NA
v_call: TRBV7-6
d_call: TRBD1
cdr3_length: 15
cdr3_aa: CASSLGQGANSPLHF
cdr3_nt: TGTGCCAGCAGCTTAGGACAGGGGGCAAATTCACCCCTCCACTTT

j_call: TRBJ2-7
clone_size: NA
v_call: TRBV5-8
d_call: TRBD2
cdr3_length: 16
cdr3_aa: CASSLAGTSFGHEQYF
cdr3_nt: TGTGCCAGCAGCTTGGCCGGGACTAGCTTTGGACACGAGCAGTACTTC

j_call: TRBJ2-7
clone_size: NA
v_call: TRBV9
d_call: NA
cdr3_length: 14
cdr3_aa: CASSVADSSYEQYF
cdr3_nt: TGTGCCAGCAGCGTAGCAGACAGCTCCTACGAGCAGTACTTC

j_call: TRBJ2-7
clone_size: NA
v_call: TRBV19
d_call: TRBD1
cdr3_length: 15
cdr3_aa: CASSPGTGGSHEQYF
cdr3_nt: TGTGCCAGTAGTCCTGGGACAGGGGGATCCCACGAGCAGTACTTC

j_call: TRBJ2-1
clone_size: NA
v_call: TRBV4-1
d_call: NA
cdr3_length: 15
cdr3_aa: CASSQVWRGYNEQFF
cdr3_nt: TGCGCCAGCAGCCAAGTCTGGAGGGGCTACAATGAGCAGTTCTTC

j_call: TRBJ2-5
clone_size: NA
v_call: TRBV11-2
d_call: NA
cdr3_length: 14
cdr3_aa: CASSQGHLQETQYF
cdr3_nt: TGTGCCAGCAGCCAAGGACACCTACAAGAGACCCAGTACTTC

j_call: TRBJ1-4
clone_size: NA
v_call: TRBV30
d_call: TRBD1
cdr3_length: 16
cdr3_aa: CAWSSKGQGKSEKLFF
cdr3_nt: TGTGCCTGGAGTTCAAAGGGACAGGGGAAAAGTGAAAAACTGTTTTTT

j_call: TRBJ1-1
clone_size: few
v_call: TRBV30
d_call: NA
cdr3_length: 11
cdr3_aa: CASQVATEAFF
cdr3_nt: TGTGCCTCCCAGGTCGCCACTGAAGCTTTCTTT

j_call: TRBJ2-7
clone_size: NA
v_call: TRBV10-1
d_call: NA
cdr3_length: 13
cdr3_aa: CASSASYGDEQYF
cdr3_nt: TGCGCCAGCAGTGCGAGTTATGGGGACGAGCAGTACTTC

j_call: TRBJ2-2
clone_size: NA
v_call: TRBV11-2
d_call: NA
cdr3_length: 14
cdr3_aa: CASSHLQGTGELFF
cdr3_nt: TGTGCCAGCAGCCACCTACAGGGCACCGGGGAGCTGTTTTTT

j_call: TRBJ1-2
clone_size: once
v_call: TRBV6-6
d_call: NA
cdr3_length: 13
cdr3_aa: CASSNQDNYGYTF
cdr3_nt: TGTGCCAGCAGTAACCAGGATAACTATGGCTACACCTTC

j_call: TRBJ2-7
clone_size: once
v_call: TRBV6-4
d_call: TRBD1
cdr3_length: 17
cdr3_aa: CARNKRDRRLLGYEQYF
cdr3_nt: TGTGCCAGAAACAAACGGGACAGGAGGTTGTTGGGGTACGAGCAGTACTTC

j_call: TRBJ1-5
clone_size: NA
v_call: TRBV7-9
d_call: NA
cdr3_length: 13
cdr3_aa: CASSLGGYQPQHF
cdr3_nt: TGTGCCAGCAGCTTAGGGGGTTATCAGCCCCAGCATTTT